These T cell receptor beta chains were read from a single sample in a study of blood T cell repertoires in COVID-19. The repertoire was sequenced with immunoSEQ multiplex PCR; TCRdb's copy has only in-frame clones and lacks some. The sample contains 150,000 to 180,000 clones, approximately 83% of which appear only once. Sequencing was carried out using peripheral blood. These receptor sequences come from a woman aged 60-75 years with COVID-19, enrolled during active disease. CDR3s include the opening cysteine and the closing phenylalanine or tryptophan. D genes are given only for firm matches. Some rows mark clone size as missing; the rest say once, few, many or name a class of expanded clone.

size,J,length,D,V,DNA,CDR3
few,TRBJ1-2,13,.,TRBV7-9,TGTGCCAGCAGTCCGTCGGCGGACTATGGCTACACCTTC,CASSPSADYGYTF
.,TRBJ2-1,14,TRBD1,TRBV10-1,TGCGCCAGCAGTCCCGACAGGGGGAGGAATGAGCAGTTCTTC,CASSPDRGRNEQFF
.,TRBJ1-2,15,.,TRBV14,TGTGCCAGCAGCCAAGCAGGGTTCGGTAACTATGGCTACACCTTC,CASSQAGFGNYGYTF
once,TRBJ2-5,13,.,TRBV5-1,TGCGCCAGCAGCTTAGCGGACCAAGAGACCCAGTACTTC,CASSLADQETQYF
.,TRBJ1-2,14,TRBD1,TRBV5-6,TGTGCCAGCAGCCCGGGACAGAGCTACTATGGCTACACCTTC,CASSPGQSYYGYTF
.,TRBJ2-1,14,TRBD2,TRBV11-2,TGTGCCAGCAGCTTAGTTCGGGGGGGCAATGAGCAGTTCTTC,CASSLVRGGNEQFF
.,TRBJ1-2,14,.,TRBV24-1,TGTGCCACCAGTGATTTGGGTCTCCCGGATGGCTACACCTTC,CATSDLGLPDGYTF
.,TRBJ1-2,14,.,TRBV9,TGTGCCAGCAGCGTAGAATCCAGAGGCTATGGCTACACCTTC,CASSVESRGYGYTF
.,TRBJ2-5,12,.,TRBV19,TGTGCCACGCGGGACTTTAAAGAGACCCAGTACTTC,CATRDFKETQYF
.,TRBJ2-2,15,.,TRBV3-1/TRBV3-2,TGTGCCAGCAGCCTAACTCAGGATGGCACCGGGGAGCTGTTTTTT,CASSLTQDGTGELFF
.,TRBJ2-1,14,.,TRBV19,TGTGCCAGTAGTGGCGGGAACTCCTACAATGAGCAGTTCTTC,CASSGGNSYNEQFF
.,TRBJ2-4,14,TRBD1,TRBV14,TGTGCCAGCAGCCACTGGACAGGGGAGAACATTCAGTACTTC,CASSHWTGENIQYF
.,TRBJ1-1,16,.,TRBV2,TGTGCCAGCAGTGAAAGGGGCAGCCTCATGAACACCGAAGCTTTCTTT,CASSERGSLMNTEAFF
once,TRBJ1-1,12,.,TRBV6-5,TGTGCCAGCCACCCCCCCCAGGCAGCACCTTTCTTT,CASHPPQAAPFF
.,TRBJ2-5,12,.,TRBV5-1,TGCGCCAGCAGCTCGAGTCAAGAGACCCAGTACTTC,CASSSSQETQYF
.,TRBJ1-5,12,.,TRBV19,TGTGCCAGTAGTAGCGGTTTCCAGCCCCAGCATTTT,CASSSGFQPQHF
.,TRBJ1-1,14,.,TRBV14,TGTGCCAGCAGCCCCTTCAGGTATAACACTGAAGCTTTCTTT,CASSPFRYNTEAFF
few,TRBJ1-5,12,.,TRBV6-2/TRBV6-3,TGTGCCAGCAGTTTCGGTAATCAGCCCCAGCATTTT,CASSFGNQPQHF
.,TRBJ2-3,16,TRBD2,TRBV6-2/TRBV6-3,TGTGCCAGCAGTCGGACTAGCCTTTCGGGCACAGATACGCAGTATTTT,CASSRTSLSGTDTQYF
.,TRBJ1-1,14,.,TRBV5-8,TGTGCCAGCAGCTTGGATCGGAGGAACACTGAAGCTTTCTTT,CASSLDRRNTEAFF
.,TRBJ1-2,14,.,TRBV7-8,TGTGCCAGCAGCTTAATGGACAGTTACTATGGCTACACCTTC,CASSLMDSYYGYTF
.,TRBJ1-3,16,.,TRBV5-1,TGCGCCAGCAGCTTGGATCGCATTGAGATTGGAAACACCATATATTTT,CASSLDRIEIGNTIYF
.,TRBJ2-2,13,.,TRBV7-3,TGTGCCAGCCGCTTACTAGTAACCGGGGAGCTGTTTTTT,CASRLLVTGELFF
.,TRBJ1-5,14,.,TRBV10-3,TGTGCCATCAGCGGAGGACAGAACAATCAGCCCCAGCATTTT,CAISGGQNNQPQHF
.,TRBJ1-2,12,.,TRBV29-1,TGCAGCGTTGATTGGGGGCCCTATGGCTACACCTTC,CSVDWGPYGYTF
.,TRBJ2-5,14,.,TRBV7-2,TGTGCCAGCAGCCCCCAAGCGGTGGGGGAGACCCAGTACTTC,CASSPQAVGETQYF
.,TRBJ1-6,20,TRBD1,TRBV5-1,TGCGCCAGCAGCTTGGGGCCGGGACAGGGGACGGGATTTGACAATTCACCCCTCCACTTT,CASSLGPGQGTGFDNSPLHF
.,TRBJ1-3,17,.,TRBV7-2,TGTGCCAGCAGCTATCAGGTCCCTACAGGGTCTGGAAACACCATATATTTT,CASSYQVPTGSGNTIYF
.,TRBJ1-4,14,TRBD1,TRBV27,TGTGCCAGCAGTCCATGGACAGGGGCGGAAAAACTGTTTTTT,CASSPWTGAEKLFF
.,TRBJ1-6,15,TRBD1,TRBV6-5,TGTGCCAGCAGGAAAGACAGGGTAAACAATTCACCCCTCCACTTT,CASRKDRVNNSPLHF
.,TRBJ1-2,14,.,TRBV27,TGTGCCAGCAGTTCCCCGGGCCAGGGATATGGCTACACCTTC,CASSSPGQGYGYTF
.,TRBJ1-2,14,.,TRBV5-1,TGCGCCAGCAGCTTTGCGGGGGCTAACTATGGCTACACCTTC,CASSFAGANYGYTF
.,TRBJ1-2,13,.,TRBV6-5,TGTGCCAGCAGATGGGTATCGGGGGATGGCTACACCTTC,CASRWVSGDGYTF
many,TRBJ1-1,15,TRBD1,TRBV6-1,TGTGCCAGCAGTGAACTCGGCAGGGGGAGCACTGAAGCTTTCTTT,CASSELGRGSTEAFF
.,TRBJ1-2,14,.,TRBV13,TGTGCCAGCAGCTTAGGCCTCGGGGACTATGGCTACACCTTC,CASSLGLGDYGYTF
.,TRBJ2-2,16,TRBD1,TRBV19,TGTGCCAGTAGCCGAACCGGGACAGGACTCACCGGGGAGCTGTTTTTT,CASSRTGTGLTGELFF
.,TRBJ1-1,15,.,TRBV7-9,TGTGCCAGCAGCCTTATACAGGGTTTGAACACTGAAGCTTTCTTT,CASSLIQGLNTEAFF
.,TRBJ2-3,16,.,TRBV11-3,TGTGCCAGCAGCTTAGCGGCCGGGCCCACTAGTGATACGCAGTATTTT,CASSLAAGPTSDTQYF
.,TRBJ2-5,15,TRBD2,TRBV6-5,TGTGCCAGCAGTTACGGGGCGACGGGGGGAGAGACCCAGTACTTC,CASSYGATGGETQYF
few,TRBJ2-7,14,TRBD1,TRBV19,TGTGCCAGTAGTATAGGACAGGGGGTTGTCGAGCAGTACTTC,CASSIGQGVVEQYF
.,TRBJ1-1,17,.,TRBV19,TGTGCCAGTAACTCCCCCGGGGGACGCGAAGGGAACACTGAAGCTTTCTTT,CASNSPGGREGNTEAFF
.,TRBJ1-6,11,.,TRBV30,TGTGCCTGGGGGGAGGTGAGGGCCCTCCACTTT,CAWGEVRALHF
.,TRBJ2-1,15,TRBD1,TRBV5-4,TGTGCCAGCAGCTGGACAGGGGTTGAAGATAATGAGCAGTTCTTC,CASSWTGVEDNEQFF
.,TRBJ2-1,13,.,TRBV5-8,TGTGCCAGCAGCTTCGTCAGGGCAGGGGAGCAGTTCTTC,CASSFVRAGEQFF
.,TRBJ2-2,20,TRBD2,TRBV10-3,TGTGCCATCAGTGAGTCGATACTAGCGGGATGGACCCAAAACACCGGGGAGCTGTTTTTT,CAISESILAGWTQNTGELFF
.,TRBJ2-1,17,TRBD2,TRBV5-1,TGCGCCAGCAGCCGTAAGACACCGGGGGGACCCTACAATGAGCAGTTCTTC,CASSRKTPGGPYNEQFF
.,TRBJ1-3,14,.,TRBV6-4,TGTGCCAGCAGAGGGACCTTCTCGGAGGGCACCATATATTTT,CASRGTFSEGTIYF
.,TRBJ2-7,14,.,TRBV6-5,TGTGCCAGCAGACTCGGGACACCTCCCTACGAGCAGTACTTC,CASRLGTPPYEQYF
.,TRBJ1-1,14,.,TRBV13,TGTGCCAGCAGCGGCAGGGAAAGAAGTCCTGAAGCTTTCTTT,CASSGRERSPEAFF
.,TRBJ2-3,15,TRBD2,TRBV6-2/TRBV6-3,TGTGCCAGCAGTCAACCGGGACTAGCGGCAGATACGCAGTATTTT,CASSQPGLAADTQYF
.,TRBJ2-2,14,.,TRBV6-5,TGTGCCAGCAGTCCCGCCCCCGGGGCCGGGGAGCTGTTTTTT,CASSPAPGAGELFF
.,TRBJ1-1,14,.,TRBV5-1,TGCGCCAGCAGCTTACAGGCACAGAACACTGAAGCTTTCTTT,CASSLQAQNTEAFF
.,TRBJ1-6,13,.,TRBV6-5,TGTGCCAGCCGGAGGGGACTAGGTGCACCCCTCCACTTT,CASRRGLGAPLHF